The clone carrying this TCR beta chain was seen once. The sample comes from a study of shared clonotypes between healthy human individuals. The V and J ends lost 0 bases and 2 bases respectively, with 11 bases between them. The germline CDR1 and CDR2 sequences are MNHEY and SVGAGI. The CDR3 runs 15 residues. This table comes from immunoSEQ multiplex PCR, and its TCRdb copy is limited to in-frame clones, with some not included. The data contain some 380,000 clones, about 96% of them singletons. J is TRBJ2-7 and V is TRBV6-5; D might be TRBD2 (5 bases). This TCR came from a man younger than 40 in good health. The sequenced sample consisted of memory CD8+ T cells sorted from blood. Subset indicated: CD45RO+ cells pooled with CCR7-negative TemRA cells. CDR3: CASSYSRTPTYEQYF. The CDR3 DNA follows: TGTGCCAGCAGTTACTCTAGGACTCCTACCTACGAGCAGTACTTC.